These 21 T cell receptor beta chains came from one sample sequenced in a study of T cell responses to AZD1222 COVID-19 vaccine. Measured with immunoSEQ multiplex PCR; TCRdb has only the in-frame clones, and not every one. Found here are 65,000 to 75,000 clones, around four fifths of them singletons; the top ten hold approximately 5.4%. The sequencing used peripheral blood, collected on day 0 of AZD1222 vaccination. The receptor source for this set is an adult in good health.

V and J are TRBV19 and TRBJ2-1; maybe TRBD1 (5 bases). Germline values: CDR1 LNHDA, CDR2 SQIVND (reference sequence). The CDR3 spans 16 residues. The ends were cut back, 1 base at V and 0 bases at J, with 10 bases in the middle. CDR3 bases: TGTGCCAGTAGTATAGGGAGACAGTACTCCTACAATGAGCAGTTCTTC. Translation gives CASSIGRQYSYNEQFF.

This sequence joins TRBV5-8 and TRBJ2-5; no clear D gene. The CDR3 extends over 16 amino acids. Germline CDR1 and CDR2: SGHTS and YDEGEE. V lost 0 bases to trimming and J lost 0 bases, with 12 bases between them. The CDR3 loop is CASSLALAAYQETQYF. The CDR3 bases are TGTGCCAGCAGCTTGGCTTTAGCAGCGTACCAAGAGACCCAGTACTTC.

CDR3 bases: TGTGCCAGCAGCCCACGGGGCGGGGCCTCCTACGAGCAGTACTTC. Translation gives CASSPRGGASYEQYF. V gene TRBV7-2 combines with J gene TRBJ2-7, with a possible D match to TRBD2 (6 bases). Germline-derived CDR1 and CDR2 are SGHTA and FQGNSA. Between the trimmed V and J ends, which lost 5 bases and 0 bases, there was a span of 14 bases. CDR3 length equals 15 residues.

This sequence joins TRBV6-5 and TRBJ1-6, with D perhaps matching TRBD1 (5 bases). V gave up 6 bases and J gave up 7 bases, with 13 bases separating them. Germline V gives CDR1 MNHEY, CDR2 SVGAGI. There are 14 residues in the CDR3. DNA for the CDR3: TGTGCCAGCAGCGACCGACAGACAAATTCACCCCTCCACTTT. Its translation: CASSDRQTNSPLHF.

This clone was seen a single time. V usage is TRBV14 and J usage is TRBJ1-2; a weak D match, TRBD1 (6 bases). Trimming took 4 bases from V and 1 from J, leaving 10 bases between them. CDR1 is SGHDN and CDR2 is FVKESK in the germline V gene. The CDR3 runs 14 residues. CDR3 DNA sequence: TGTGCCAGCAGCCGAGAAGGGGGTAACTATGGCTACACCTTC. Protein: CASSREGGNYGYTF. Full variable domain (remainder filled in from reference TRBV14 and TRBJ1-2): EAGVTQFPSHSVIEKGQTVTLRCDPISGHDNLYWYRRVMGKEIKFLLHFVKESKQDESGMPNNRFLAERTGGTYSTLKVQPAELEDSGVYFCASSREGGNYGYTFGSGTRLTVV.

The rearrangement joins TRBV5-3 to TRBJ2-1, with 7 bases fitting TRBD2. TRBV5-3 carries the ORF label, with uncertain function. The CDR3 is made up of 17 amino acids. The V segment lost 3 bases and the J segment 2 bases; nucleotides outside the gene matches: 11. CDR3 coding DNA: TGTGCCAGAAGCTCTCCGCGGCGCGGGGGTACCTACAATGAGCAGTTCTTC. This translates into CARSSPRRGGTYNEQFF.

The chain combines TRBV6-2 or TRBV6-3 with TRBJ1-2; the D gene is possibly TRBD1 (6 bases). Trimming cost V 6 bases and J 5 bases, with 13 bases left between them. Germline V gene data show CDR1 as MNHEY and CDR2 as SVGEGT. The CDR3 runs 13 residues. CDR3 sequence: CASSPGVRYGYTF. The DNA of the CDR3 is TGTGCCAGCAGCCCAGGGGTGAGGTATGGCTACACCTTC.

This clone was counted once. The chain employs TRBV11-3 and TRBJ2-6; no definite D call. The V gene's germline CDR1 is SGHNT and CDR2 YENEEA. The CDR3 loop spans 15 amino acids. With 5 bases removed from V and 0 bases from J, the gap between germline ends came to 8 bases. The CDR3 nucleotides are TGTGCCAGCAGCCGACGGCTCTCTGGGGCCAACGTCCTGACTTTC. Protein: CASSRRLSGANVLTF.

This chain links TRBV6-2 or TRBV6-3 with TRBJ1-1; tentatively, D is TRBD1 (5 bases). This CDR3 contains 16 residues. Trimming removed 0 bases at V and 5 bases at J, with 16 bases between. CDR1 is MNHEY and CDR2 is SVGEGT in the germline V gene. The DNA of the CDR3 is TGTGCCAGCAGTTACTCTACGGGGCGCGGTGTAACTGAAGCTTTCTTT. This sequence encodes CASSYSTGRGVTEAFF.

The V gene is TRBV28, the J gene TRBJ1-4; D is unresolved. Trimming removed 5 bases at V and 5 bases at J, with 15 bases between. CDR3 length equals 15 residues. Germline V lookup: CDR1 MDHEN, CDR2 SYDVKM. In nucleotides, the CDR3 is TGTGCCAGCAGTCTAATGAAGGTCGTCAATGAAAAACTGTTTTTT. Its protein product is CASSLMKVVNEKLFF.

V usage is TRBV28 and J usage is TRBJ1-4, with D perhaps matching TRBD1 (6 bases). The length of the CDR3 is 14 residues. Trimming shortened V by 8 bases and J by 5 bases, and 15 bases separated the two germline ends. Germline assignment: CDR1 MDHEN and CDR2 SYDVKM. In DNA form, the CDR3 reads TGTGCCAGCTTTTCAAAAGGGGGAAATGAAAAACTGTTTTTT. Translated, it gives CASFSKGGNEKLFF. Combining the CDR3 with reference TRBV28 and TRBJ1-4 gives the whole variable domain DVKVTQSSRYLVKRTGEKVFLECVQDMDHENMFWYRQDPGLGLRLIYFSYDVKMKEKGDIPEGYSVSREKKERFSLILESASTNQTSMYLCASFSKGGNEKLFFGSGTQLSVL.

The rearrangement joins TRBV6-2 or TRBV6-3 to TRBJ1-5, with D maybe TRBD1 (6 bases). The V gene's germline CDR1 is MNHEY and CDR2 SVGEGT. Trimming stripped 6 bases from V and 7 bases from J, with 16 bases between. CDR3 length equals 14 residues. CDR3 sequence reads: CASSRTGSGQPQHF. In DNA, the CDR3 is TGTGCCAGCAGCCGAACAGGGAGCGGACAGCCCCAGCATTTT.

The V call is TRBV19, the J call TRBJ2-7, with a possible D match to TRBD1 (5 bases). CDR3 length: 13 amino acids. Between the trimmed V and J ends, which lost 1 base and 6 bases, there was a span of 10 bases. Germline CDR1 LNHDA, CDR2 SQIVND (reference sequence). CDR3 amino acids: CASSIVGRGEQYF. The DNA of the CDR3 is TGTGCCAGTAGTATAGTGGGAAGGGGCGAGCAGTACTTC.

The table lists this clone with a count of one. This rearrangement joins TRBV11-3 to TRBJ2-7; D call uncertain. CDR3 size: 11 residues. Germline loops: CDR1 SGHNT, CDR2 YENEEA. CDR3 sequence (DNA): TGTGCTAGTCAAGGCTCCTACGAGCAGTACTTC. Translating gives CASQGSYEQYF.

This clone came up once. V and J are TRBV2 and TRBJ1-2, with no clear D. Trimming pared 6 bases from V and 10 bases from J, leaving 12 bases between. CDR1 and CDR2 (germline): SNHLY, FYNNEI. The CDR3 runs to 11 residues. The CDR3 DNA reads as TGTGCCAGCAGCGAGGTGAGGCCCTACACCTTC. It translates to CASSEVRPYTF.

The sample holds one count of this clone. The chain recombines TRBV5-1 with TRBJ2-6; 9 bases are shared with TRBD1. V lost 4 bases and J lost 0; bases outside the gene matches: 8. The CDR3 is 18 residues long. CDR1 is SGHRS, CDR2 YFSETQ, per germline. This chain's CDR3 is CASSPTGGESSGANVLTF. For the CDR3, the DNA is TGCGCCAGCAGCCCGACAGGGGGGGAAAGCTCTGGGGCCAACGTCCTGACTTTC.

The chain joins TRBV6-5 to TRBJ2-5, with 8 bases identical to TRBD2. Trimming at V came to 7 bases and at J to 5 bases, leaving 3 bases not matched to a gene. The germline gives CDR1 MNHEY, CDR2 SVGAGI. The CDR3 is made up of 12 amino acids. CDR3 in DNA: TGTGCCAGCAAGCCGGGGGGGGAGACCCAGTACTTC. As protein: CASKPGGETQYF.

The chain recombines TRBV7-2 with TRBJ2-7; TRBD1 matches 9 bases. In germline, CDR1 is SGHTA, CDR2 FQGNSA. The CDR3 runs 17 residues. V lost 1 base to trimming and J lost 5 bases; unmatched junction nucleotides: 12. The CDR3 DNA reads as TGTGCCAGCAGCTTAGGCGTCCCGGGACAGGGTAACCACGAGCAGTACTTC. It encodes CASSLGVPGQGNHEQYF.

The genes are TRBV27 and TRBJ1-4, with TRBD1 matching over 8 bases. The CDR3 sequence is 15 residues long. Germline assignment: CDR1 MNHEY and CDR2 SMNVEV (reference sequence). V gave up 1 base and J gave up 5 bases; unmatched junction bases: 3. CDR3 loop: CASSLYTGGNEKLFF. CDR3 sequence (DNA): TGTGCCAGCAGTTTATACACAGGGGGGAATGAAAAACTGTTTTTT.

This clone turned up a few times. The J gene is TRBJ2-2, the V gene TRBV18, with 14 bases identical to TRBD2. The ends lost 5 bases at V and 1 base at J; junction bases unmatched: 3. Germline V gene lookup returns CDR1 KGHSH and CDR2 LQKENI. This CDR3 is 17 amino acids long. The CDR3 nucleotides are TGTGCCAGCTCAGGACTAGCGGGGGGCCTGAACACCGGGGAGCTGTTTTTT. Protein sequence: CASSGLAGGLNTGELFF.

The chain couples TRBV14 to TRBJ1-5, with a possible D match to TRBD1 (5 bases). Per the germline V gene, CDR1 is SGHDN and CDR2 is FVKESK. There are 14 residues in the CDR3. The V end lost 4 bases, the J end lost 7 bases, and 14 bases lay between the germline ends. The CDR3 loop reads CASSLRGFGQPQHF. In DNA form, the CDR3 reads TGTGCCAGCAGCCTCCGGGGGTTCGGGCAGCCCCAGCATTTT.